A single sample is the source of the 24 T cell receptor beta chains below, sequenced in a study of T cells after yellow fever vaccination. TCRdb analysed the 5' RACE reads with MiXCR anew, one entry per CDR3 protein. This sample has fewer than 350,000 distinct CDR3 sequences, with around 4.3% found just once. The source material was PBMCs, sampled 15 days after the yellow fever booster vaccination. The source of these receptors is a man aged 18-30 years who received the YFV17D yellow fever vaccine.

This clonotype has only a few counts. The chain recombines TRBV12-3 or TRBV12-4 with TRBJ2-1; 7 nucleotides align to TRBD2. Trimming removed 3 bases from V and 6 bases from J; junction bases left unmatched: 5. There are 14 residues in the CDR3. DNA of the CDR3: TGTGCCAGCAGTTTGCAGCGGGGATCCAATGAGCAGTTCTTC. Translation: CASSLQRGSNEQFF.

In this sample, this clonotype turned up many times. The chain recombines TRBV13 with TRBJ1-5; D is possibly TRBD1 (5 bases). CDR1 and CDR2 from the germline V gene are PRHDT and FYEKMQ (reference sequence). V was clipped by 6 bases and J by 4 bases, with 13 bases between them. The CDR3 is made up of 14 amino acids. The CDR3 is CASSPPGRNQPQHF. CDR3 DNA sequence: TGTGCCAGCAGTCCTCCAGGGCGGAATCAGCCCCAGCATTTT.

This clonotype was seen more than once but under ten times. This sequence joins TRBV2 and TRBJ1-6, with TRBD1 matching 7 bases. CDR1 and CDR2 (germline): SNHLY, FYNNEI. With V trimmed by 2 bases and J by 9 bases, 7 bases remained unmatched. This CDR3 is built from 15 residues. CDR3 protein: CASSEYPSGGSPLHF. CDR3 nucleotide sequence: TGTGCCAGCAGTGAATATCCCTCAGGGGGTTCACCCCTCCACTTT.

This clonotype was seen more than once but under ten times. The chain's CDR3 is CASSLAQPHGVYGYTF. Here the CDR3 DNA reads TGTGCCAGCAGTTTAGCCCAGCCTCACGGGGTGTATGGCTACACCTTC. The chain employs TRBV12-3 or TRBV12-4 and TRBJ1-2, with D hard to call. V was shortened by 0 bases and J by 5 bases, with 16 bases between the two germline ends. The CDR3 has 16 residues.

The V gene is TRBV20-1, the J gene TRBJ2-1; D may be TRBD2 (6 bases). Germline V gives CDR1 DFQATT, CDR2 SNEGSKA (reference sequence). Trimming stripped 6 bases from V and 0 bases from J, with 6 bases between. The CDR3 runs 12 residues. The CDR3 is CSAEGSYNEQFF. The DNA for the CDR3 is TGCAGTGCGGAGGGCTCCTACAATGAGCAGTTCTTC.

Only a few counts were recorded for this clonotype. The chain couples TRBV19 to TRBJ2-5; 9 bases map to TRBD1. Per germline, CDR1 LNHDA and CDR2 SQIVND (reference sequence). CDR3 length: 15 amino acids. Losses at the gene ends were 5 bases for V and 6 bases for J; bases not matched to a gene: 10. The CDR3 DNA reads as TGTGCCAGTAGTGTGGACAGGGGAGGAAGAAAGACCCAGTACTTC. Translation: CASSVDRGGRKTQYF. Full variable domain (rest looked up from reference TRBV19 and TRBJ2-5): DGGITQSPKYLFRKEGQNVTLSCEQNLNHDAMYWYRQDPGQGLRLIYYSQIVNDFQKGDIAEGYSVSREKKESFPLTVTSAQKNPTAFYLCASSVDRGGRKTQYFGPGTRLLVL.

On this clonotype itself: The germline gene is not matched at one end of the junction; a read error may be the cause. The rearrangement joins TRBV13 to TRBJ2-1, with 10 positions matching TRBD2. The CDR3 has 12 amino acids. Germline loops: CDR1 PRHDT, CDR2 FYEKMQ (reference sequence). The CDR3 region has the DNA TGTGCCAGCAGCTCGGAACTAGCGGGGCCTCTTTTC. This sequence encodes CASSSELAGPLF.

This clonotype came up a few times. V and J are TRBV11-1 and TRBJ1-1, with D perhaps matching TRBD1 (6 bases). Trimming removed 5 bases at V and 0 bases at J, with 16 bases between. The CDR3 contains 16 residues. Germline CDR1 reads SGHAT; CDR2 reads FQDESV (reference sequence). The CDR3 is CASSRGAGALNTEAFF. Here the CDR3 DNA reads TGTGCCAGCAGCCGGGGGGCGGGAGCCTTGAACACTGAAGCTTTCTTT.

This clonotype was seen repeatedly, ten times or more. The rearrangement joins TRBV4-3 to TRBJ2-1; no clear D. The CDR3 is made up of 16 amino acids. V dropped 0 bases and J dropped 2 bases, with 11 bases sitting between them. Germline V gene data show CDR1 as LGHNA and CDR2 as YSLEER. Here the CDR3 reads CASSQEHTMTYNEQFF. As DNA, the CDR3 is TGCGCCAGCAGCCAAGAGCACACAATGACCTACAATGAGCAGTTCTTC.

This clonotype was observed a handful of times. This chain connects TRBV3-1 to TRBJ1-6, with D uncertain. There are 14 residues in the CDR3. Germline assignment: CDR1 LGHDT and CDR2 YNNKEL (reference sequence). V lost 1 base, J lost 10 bases, and 11 bases lay in between. The CDR3 protein is CASSQGQAWSPLHF. The CDR3, as DNA: TGTGCCAGCAGCCAAGGTCAGGCCTGGTCACCCCTCCACTTT.

The CDR3 nucleotides are TGTGCCAGCAGCCGCGGACAGGGCGAAGGCGGCTACACCTTC. Amino acid sequence: CASSRGQGEGGYTF. The chain combines TRBV7-2 with TRBJ1-2, with 8 bases that match TRBD1. The CDR3 runs 14 residues. Losses at the gene ends were 5 bases for V and 8 bases for J; bases not matched to a gene: 10. CDR1 SGHTA and CDR2 FQGNSA come from the germline V gene. The whole variable domain, filled in from reference TRBV7-2 and TRBJ1-2, reads GAGVSQSPSNKVTEKGKDVELRCDPISGHTALYWYRQSLGQGLEFLIYFQGNSAPDKSGLPSDRFSAERTGGSVSTLTIQRTQQEDSAVYLCASSRGQGEGGYTFGSGTRLTVV.

This clonotype turned up a few times. The chain joins TRBV6-2 or TRBV6-3 to TRBJ2-1, with D unresolved. Trimming pared 3 bases from V and 15 bases from J, leaving 12 bases between. CDR1 MNHEY and CDR2 SVGEGT come from the germline V gene. The CDR3 consists of 11 residues. CDR3 sequence (DNA): TGTGCCAGCAGTTATGGAGAGGTCCCGTTCTTC. Encoded protein: CASSYGEVPFF.

There are many counts of this clonotype. The chain uses TRBV7-9 and TRBJ2-7; D uncertain. Germline assignment: CDR1 SEHNR and CDR2 FQNEAQ (reference sequence). The CDR3 sequence is 14 residues long. V gave up 1 base and J gave up 2 bases, with 9 bases separating them. The CDR3 is CASSLDVDPYEQYV. The CDR3 DNA is TGTGCCAGCAGCTTAGATGTAGATCCCTACGAGCAGTACGTC.

This clonotype showed up many times. The J gene is TRBJ1-4, the V gene TRBV20-1, with D unresolved. Per germline, CDR1 DFQATT and CDR2 SNEGSKA (reference sequence). The ends were cut back, 0 bases at V and 10 bases at J, with 12 bases in the middle. The CDR3 consists of 13 residues. This CDR3 reads CSARDARVGKLFF. The CDR3, as DNA: TGCAGTGCTAGAGATGCGAGGGTTGGAAAACTGTTTTTT.

In its sample, this clonotype was seen a few times. The chain has TRBV18 and TRBJ1-6; D is possibly TRBD1 (6 bases). The V gene lost 1 base and the J gene lost 10 bases, with 14 bases spanning the gap. The germline CDR1 and CDR2 sequences are KGHSH and LQKENI. This CDR3 is built from 15 residues. The CDR3 loop is CASSPRQGGDSPLHF. CDR3 bases: TGTGCCAGCTCACCACGACAAGGGGGAGACTCACCCCTCCACTTT.

CDR3 coding DNA: TGCAGTGTCGCCCCAGGGGGCTCCTATAATTCACCCCTCCACTTT. It encodes CSVAPGGSYNSPLHF. The gene calls are TRBV20-1 and TRBJ1-6; the match to TRBD1 covers 7 bases. This CDR3 is built from 15 residues. Trimming took 7 bases from V and 0 from J; bases not matched to a gene: 6. Germline V gives CDR1 DFQATT, CDR2 SNEGSKA (reference sequence).

The table lists this clonotype with many counts. This chain connects TRBV29-1 to TRBJ2-3; 7 positions match TRBD2. Losses at the gene ends were 3 bases for V and 6 bases for J; bases not matched to a gene: 9. Germline V gene lookup returns CDR1 SQVTM and CDR2 ANQGSEA. CDR3 length: 14 residues. CDR3 in amino acids: CSVEMAVGGDTQYF. The CDR3 DNA reads TGCAGCGTTGAGATGGCAGTCGGGGGGGATACGCAGTATTTT.

The chain employs TRBV24-1 and TRBJ2-7; 7 bases line up with TRBD1. The CDR3 has 14 amino acids. Germline V gene sequence: CDR1 KGHDR, CDR2 SFDVKD. The junction had 9 bases not matched to a gene; V was cut back by 8 bases and J by 3 bases. The CDR3 here is CATTARGQFYEQYV. The CDR3 DNA is TGTGCCACCACCGCAAGGGGACAGTTCTACGAGCAGTACGTC.

This clonotype showed up many times. V and J are TRBV5-1 and TRBJ2-1, with D perhaps being TRBD1 or TRBD2 (6 bases each). V lost 3 bases and J lost 8, with 18 bases in between. Germline V gene lookup returns CDR1 SGHRS and CDR2 YFSETQ. The CDR3 extends over 15 amino acids. CDR3 nucleotide sequence: TGCGCCAGCAGCTGGAGGGGGGACCCCAGGGATGAGCAGTTCTTC. Translation gives CASSWRGDPRDEQFF.

This clonotype was counted only a few times. The chain uses TRBV25-1 and TRBJ2-7; D not resolved. This CDR3 has 12 residues. The V end was cut by 3 bases, the J end by 3 bases, with 6 bases between. Germline lookup yields CDR1 MGHDK and CDR2 SYGVNS. CDR3 sequence reads: CASSDERYEQYF. CDR3 nucleotide sequence: TGTGCCAGCAGTGATGAACGCTACGAGCAGTACTTC.

The sample holds a few counts of this clonotype. The V gene is TRBV15, the J gene TRBJ1-5; D remains ambiguous. The CDR3 contains 15 residues. Germline V gene lookup returns CDR1 LNHNV and CDR2 YYDKDF (reference sequence). The V gene lost 0 bases and the J gene lost 4 bases, with 10 bases spanning the gap. This CDR3 reads CATSRELLGNQPQHF. The CDR3 bases are TGTGCCACCAGCAGAGAACTATTGGGGAATCAGCCCCAGCATTTT.

This clonotype was detected many times. The chain employs TRBV2 and TRBJ1-3; 7 nucleotides agree with TRBD1. This CDR3 comprises 15 residues. Germline loops: CDR1 SNHLY, CDR2 FYNNEI. V dropped 6 bases and J dropped 2; count of bases not matched to a gene: 7. CDR3 in DNA: TGTGCCAGCAGAGACTACAGGGGACCTGGAAACACCATATATTTT. Its protein is CASRDYRGPGNTIYF.

This rearrangement joins TRBV7-9 to TRBJ1-4, with TRBD1 as a possible D gene (5 bases). Trimming stripped 2 bases from V and 2 bases from J, with 15 bases between. CDR3 length: 17 residues. CDR1 and CDR2 from the germline V gene are SEHNR and FQNEAQ (reference sequence). The CDR3, as DNA: TGTGCCAGCAGCTTAAATCCAGGGCCAAGGACTAATGAAAAACTGTTTTTT. It encodes CASSLNPGPRTNEKLFF.

This clonotype was detected many times. The chain is built from TRBV6-1 and TRBJ2-5; the match to TRBD2 covers 7 bases. This CDR3 has 14 residues. The V segment lost 7 bases and the J segment 2 bases; nucleotides outside the gene matches: 7. Germline values: CDR1 MNHNS, CDR2 SASEGT. CDR3 DNA sequence: TGTGCCAGCACCCCCAATAGCGGGCAAGAGACCCAGTACTTC. Its translation is CASTPNSGQETQYF.